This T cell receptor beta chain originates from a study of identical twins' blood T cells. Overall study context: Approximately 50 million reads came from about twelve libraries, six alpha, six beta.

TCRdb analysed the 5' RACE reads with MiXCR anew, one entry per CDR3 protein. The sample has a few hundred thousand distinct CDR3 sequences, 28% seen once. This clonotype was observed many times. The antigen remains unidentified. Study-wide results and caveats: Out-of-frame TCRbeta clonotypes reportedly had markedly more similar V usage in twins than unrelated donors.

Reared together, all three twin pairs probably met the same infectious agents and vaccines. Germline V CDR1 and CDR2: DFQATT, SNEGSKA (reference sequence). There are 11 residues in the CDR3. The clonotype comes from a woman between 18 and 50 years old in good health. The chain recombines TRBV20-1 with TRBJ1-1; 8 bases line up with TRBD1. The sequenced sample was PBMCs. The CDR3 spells CRGQGGTEAFF. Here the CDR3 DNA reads TGCAGAGGACAGGGAGGGACTGAAGCTTTCTTT.